The 28 T cell receptor beta chains below all came from one sample that was sequenced in a study of T cells in Graves' hyperthyroidism and ophthalmopathy. Researchers amplified the TCR beta CDR3 regions from RNA transcripts. TCR CDR3 underwent first-round RT-PCR with the HTBI primer set. One entry per CDR3 protein, called by TCRdb with MiXCR from the multiplex PCR reads. The table lists 350,000 to 400,000 distinct CDR3 sequences, approximately 19% of them singletons. Sequencing was performed on blood. Source of these receptors: a woman aged 18 to 35 with Graves' hyperthyroidism.

This clonotype showed up many times. The chain combines TRBV2 with TRBJ2-5; 10 bases align to TRBD2. V gave up 5 bases and J gave up 5 bases; unmatched junction bases: 11. This CDR3 is built from 16 residues. Germline V gene data show CDR1 as SNHLY and CDR2 as FYNNEI. The CDR3 DNA reads as TGTGCCAGCAGTAGGATGTCGAGCGGGGGGGCCGAGACCCAGTACTTC. It translates to CASSRMSSGGAETQYF. The variable domain in full, completed from reference TRBV2 and TRBJ2-5, reads EPEVTQTPSHQVTQMGQEVILRCVPISNHLYFYWYRQILGQKVEFLVSFYNNEISEKSEIFDDQFSVERPDGSNFTLKIRSTKLEDSAMYFCASSRMSSGGAETQYFGPGTRLLVL.

This clonotype was seen at least ten times. The chain employs TRBV10-3 and TRBJ2-5; TRBD1 aligns across 9 bases. After removal of 4 bases from V and 2 bases from J, the junction contained 5 bases not matched to a gene. The CDR3 is 15 residues long. Germline V gives CDR1 ENHRY, CDR2 SYGVKD. CDR3 nucleotides: TGTGCCATCAGTGGGACCGGGACAGGGCAAGAGACCCAGTACTTC. It encodes CAISGTGTGQETQYF.

This clonotype has just a few counts. A much larger clone differs by one base, so this may be a read error. This sequence joins TRBV10-3 and TRBJ2-7, with 8 bases matching TRBD1. Germline V gene sequence: CDR1 ENHRY, CDR2 SYGVKD. J lost 4 bases, V lost 5 bases, and 1 base had no gene match. The CDR3 contains 12 residues. The CDR3 nucleotides are TGTGCCATCAGTACAGGGGGGTACGAGCAGTACTTC. Amino acid sequence: CAISTGGYEQYF.

This clonotype has a count of ten or more. The rearrangement uses TRBV27 and TRBJ1-2; TRBD1 matches at 8 bases. V was clipped by 2 bases and J by 3 bases; unmatched bases: 5. Germline V gives CDR1 MNHEY, CDR2 SMNVEV (reference sequence). The CDR3 covers 15 residues. The CDR3 region is CASSLTRGLDYGYTF. The CDR3 coding sequence is TGTGCCAGCAGTTTAACCAGGGGGCTGGACTATGGCTACACCTTC.

Ten or more counts support this clonotype. The chain has TRBV30 and TRBJ1-1; 7 nucleotides line up with TRBD1. The junction had 2 bases not matched to a gene; V was cut back by 5 bases and J by 2 bases. Germline V gene lookup returns CDR1 GTSNPN and CDR2 SVGIG (reference sequence). The CDR3 consists of 12 residues. CDR3 protein: CAWGTANTEAFF. Here the CDR3 DNA reads TGTGCCTGGGGGACAGCTAACACTGAAGCTTTCTTT.

This chain uses TRBV6-1 with TRBJ2-5; no clear D gene. The CDR3 extends over 13 amino acids. From germline, CDR1 is MNHNS and CDR2 SASEGT. Trimming pared 6 bases from V and 7 bases from J, leaving 15 bases between. CDR3 sequence: CASSPLSRATQYF. CDR3 DNA sequence: TGTGCCAGCAGCCCGCTTTCGAGAGCGACCCAGTACTTC.

This clonotype was seen many times. V and J are TRBV7-6 and TRBJ2-2; 11 bases agree with TRBD2. The CDR3 totals 18 residues. The V and J ends lost 5 bases and 5 bases, in that order; junction bases with no gene match: 13. CDR1 is SGHVS, CDR2 FNYEAQ, per germline. In nucleotides, the CDR3 is TGTGCCAGCAGCCCCGGGACTAGCGGCCCGGGGTCTACCGGGGAGCTGTTTTTT. This translates into CASSPGTSGPGSTGELFF.

This clonotype was observed at least ten times. The chain recombines TRBV4-1 with TRBJ1-1; unclear D gene. Germline lookup yields CDR1 MGHRA and CDR2 YSYEKL. Trimming shortened V by 1 base and J by 4 bases, and 13 bases separated the two germline ends. The CDR3 runs to 15 residues. CDR3 residues: CASSQALPPGTEAFF. CDR3 bases: TGCGCCAGCAGCCAAGCCCTCCCTCCAGGCACTGAAGCTTTCTTT.

The J gene is TRBJ2-7, the V gene TRBV10-3; TRBD1 agrees at 8 bases. V lost 0 bases to trimming and J lost 6 bases; unmatched junction nucleotides: 4. The CDR3 spans 14 residues. CDR1 is ENHRY, CDR2 SYGVKD, per germline. CDR3 bases: TGTGCCATCAGTGAGTCTCAGGGGGCAGCCGAGCAGTACTTC. This sequence encodes CAISESQGAAEQYF.

The genes are TRBV20-1 and TRBJ1-5, with D unclear. The CDR3 has 15 amino acids. Germline V gives CDR1 DFQATT, CDR2 SNEGSKA (reference sequence). Trimming pared 5 bases from V and 2 bases from J, leaving 16 bases between. CDR3 in DNA: TGCAGTGCTCCTCCTCGGGGTGGGGGCAATCAGCCCCAGCATTTT. Protein product: CSAPPRGGGNQPQHF.

This clonotype was detected ten times or more. The rearrangement joins TRBV10-3 to TRBJ2-7; D might be TRBD1 or TRBD2, each matching 5 bases. Germline V gene data show CDR1 as ENHRY and CDR2 as SYGVKD. CDR3 length: 13 amino acids. V dropped 5 bases and J dropped 1 base, with 9 bases sitting between them. The CDR3, as DNA: TGTGCCATCAGTCGAGAGGGGTCCTACGAGCAGTACTTC. Translation: CAISREGSYEQYF.

This clonotype was seen many times. This chain connects TRBV11-1 to TRBJ2-7; TRBD1 might be the D (6 bases). V was clipped by 5 bases and J by 2 bases, with 13 bases between them. The CDR3 length is 14 residues. Germline lookup yields CDR1 SGHAT and CDR2 FQDESV (reference sequence). The CDR3 loop reads CASSAETGPYEQYF. The CDR3 DNA follows: TGTGCCAGCAGCGCCGAGACAGGCCCCTACGAGCAGTACTTC.

This clonotype was seen repeatedly, ten times or more. The J gene is TRBJ1-2, the V gene TRBV30; D gene ambiguous. In germline, CDR1 is GTSNPN, CDR2 SVGIG (reference sequence). This CDR3 is 15 amino acids long. V lost 5 bases, J lost 2 bases, and 18 bases lay in between. CDR3 residues: CAWSRRGLDNYGYTF. The DNA for the CDR3 is TGTGCCTGGTCCCGCCGAGGGTTGGACAACTATGGCTACACCTTC. The complete variable domain, with remaining parts taken from reference TRBV30 and TRBJ1-2, reads SQTIHQWPATLVQPVGSPLSLECTVEGTSNPNLYWYRQAAGRGLQLLFYSVGIGQISSEVPQNLSASRPQDRQFILSSKKLLLSDSGFYLCAWSRRGLDNYGYTFGSGTRLTVV.

A few counts support this clonotype. The rearrangement uses TRBV5-6 and TRBJ2-6; no definite D call. The length of the CDR3 is 14 residues. V lost 5 bases to trimming and J lost 0 bases, with 6 bases between them. Per the germline V gene, CDR1 is SGHDT and CDR2 is YYEEEE. The CDR3 bases are TGTGCCAGCAGGCTTGGCTCTGGGGCCAACGTCCTGACTTTC. Encoded protein: CASRLGSGANVLTF.

This clonotype was detected ten times or more. The V gene is TRBV12-3 or TRBV12-4, the J gene TRBJ1-1; D is unclear. Trimming pared 2 bases from V and 4 bases from J, leaving 11 bases between. The CDR3 has 14 residues. The CDR3 DNA reads TGTGCCAGCAGTTTACAGTCCTACCTCACTGAAGCTTTCTTT. Its protein is CASSLQSYLTEAFF.

The sample holds many counts of this clonotype. The chain uses TRBV18 and TRBJ2-7, with D perhaps TRBD2 (6 bases). Germline CDR1 and CDR2: KGHSH and LQKENI. V was cut by 3 bases and J by 2 bases, with 11 bases left in between. The CDR3 covers 14 residues. This CDR3 reads CASSPAGKAYEQYF. The CDR3, as DNA: TGTGCCAGCTCACCGGCGGGGAAGGCCTACGAGCAGTACTTC.

This chain links TRBV11-2 with TRBJ2-7, with D perhaps matching TRBD1 or TRBD2 (5 bases each). V lost 6 bases, J lost 3 bases, and 15 bases lay in between. This CDR3 spans 14 amino acids. CDR1 and CDR2 from the germline V gene are SGHAT and FQNNGV. CDR3 in amino acids: CASSFTGTGYEQYF. CDR3 nucleotides: TGTGCCAGCAGTTTTACCGGGACGGGCTACGAGCAGTACTTC.

This clonotype has a count of ten or more. This sequence joins TRBV12-3 or TRBV12-4 and TRBJ1-2; D call uncertain. This CDR3 is built from 11 residues. V gave up 8 bases and J gave up 8 bases, with 12 bases separating them. The CDR3 nucleotides read TGTGCCAGCTTCCAGTTCGGGGGCTACACCTTC. It codes for CASFQFGGYTF.

This clonotype was recorded many times. V and J are TRBV6-5 and TRBJ1-2, with D possibly TRBD1 on 5 matching bases. Germline CDR1 is MNHEY and CDR2 is SVGAGI. The germline V and J ends were trimmed by 0 bases and 14 bases, with 19 bases remaining between them. This CDR3 has 14 residues. The CDR3 nucleotides read TGTGCCAGCAGTTACTCGAGTGACAGTCGGTCGGCGACCTTC. This sequence encodes CASSYSSDSRSATF.

This clonotype has at least ten counts. V and J are TRBV12-3 or TRBV12-4 and TRBJ1-3, with TRBD1 as a possible D gene (6 bases). The CDR3 length is 14 residues. With 5 bases removed from V and 2 bases from J, the gap between germline ends came to 10 bases. The chain's CDR3 is CASSPTGAGNTIYF. In DNA form, the CDR3 reads TGTGCCAGCAGTCCGACAGGAGCTGGAAACACCATATATTTT.

The sample holds many counts of this clonotype. The chain joins TRBV6-2 or TRBV6-3 to TRBJ2-7, with 7 nucleotides matching TRBD2. The J segment lost 1 base and the V segment lost 7 bases, leaving 7 bases of the junction unmatched. Germline V gene lookup returns CDR1 MNHEY and CDR2 SVGEGT. The CDR3 contains 14 residues. The CDR3 coding sequence is TGTGCCAGCAACCCCGGACTAGGGTCCTACGAGCAGTACTTC. Encoded protein: CASNPGLGSYEQYF.

This clonotype showed up many times. The V gene is TRBV29-1, the J gene TRBJ1-5; D remains unclear. The CDR3 contains 15 residues. V shed 5 bases and J shed 4 bases, with 18 bases lying between them. The germline gives CDR1 SQVTM, CDR2 ANQGSEA. CDR3 sequence reads: CSVPIRSAGNQPQHF. In nucleotides, the CDR3 is TGCAGCGTTCCGATCCGAAGTGCCGGGAATCAGCCCCAGCATTTT.

This clonotype was detected ten times or more. The J gene is TRBJ2-2, the V gene TRBV5-1, with D uncertain. Trimming removed 4 bases at V and 6 bases at J, with 10 bases between. This CDR3 spans 13 amino acids. Germline values: CDR1 SGHRS, CDR2 YFSETQ. The CDR3 loop is CASSPPLAGELFF. For the CDR3, the DNA is TGCGCCAGCAGCCCCCCATTGGCCGGGGAGCTGTTTTTT.

The chain has TRBV2 and TRBJ1-2; TRBD1 is a possible D gene (5 bases). This CDR3 is built from 12 residues. CDR1 is SNHLY and CDR2 is FYNNEI in the germline V gene. Trimming removed 10 bases from V and 5 bases from J, with 14 bases in between. The CDR3 sequence: CATWGRIYGYTF. The CDR3 DNA sequence: TGTGCCACCTGGGGACGGATTTATGGCTACACCTTC. The whole variable domain, remainder taken from reference TRBV2 and TRBJ1-2, is EPEVTQTPSHQVTQMGQEVILRCVPISNHLYFYWYRQILGQKVEFLVSFYNNEISEKSEIFDDQFSVERPDGSNFTLKIRSTKLEDSAMYFCATWGRIYGYTFGSGTRLTVV.

At least ten counts were recorded for this clonotype. The chain couples TRBV12-3 or TRBV12-4 to TRBJ2-7; D is ambiguous. V dropped 4 bases and J dropped 4 bases, with 11 bases sitting between them. This CDR3 has 13 residues. This CDR3 is CASSSPIQYEQYF. Written as DNA, the CDR3 is TGTGCCAGCAGTTCCCCCATACAGTACGAGCAGTACTTC.

This sequence joins TRBV4-2 and TRBJ2-2; tentatively, D is TRBD2 (5 bases). V shed 7 bases and J shed 4 bases, with 19 bases lying between them. The germline CDR1 and CDR2 sequences are LGHNA and YNFKEQ. The CDR3 runs 16 residues. The DNA for the CDR3 is TGTGCCAGCAATCCGAAACGGGCTAGCAGCACCGGGGAGCTGTTTTTT. Its protein product is CASNPKRASSTGELFF.

This clonotype was seen ten or more times. The chain combines TRBV5-1 with TRBJ1-6, with a weak D call TRBD1 (5 bases). V was shortened by 2 bases and J by 7 bases, with 13 bases between the two germline ends. Germline values: CDR1 SGHRS, CDR2 YFSETQ. CDR3 length: 15 amino acids. This CDR3 is CASSFQGTLNSPLHF. Written as DNA, the CDR3 is TGCGCCAGCAGCTTCCAAGGGACCCTGAATTCACCCCTCCACTTT.

Comments on this clonotype: At one boundary the junction diverges from the germline segment, which might be a read error. This chain joins TRBV5-5 and TRBJ1-6; TRBD1 agrees at 8 bases. In germline, CDR1 is SGHKS, CDR2 YYEKEE (reference sequence). The CDR3 is 15 residues long. CDR3 bases: TGCGCCAGCAGCTTAGGACAGGGAGTGAGTTCACCCCTCCACTTT. It translates to CASSLGQGVSSPLHF.